One T cell receptor beta chain is described in this entry. Its matching antigen is unknown. Splitting the CD4+ cells yielded a CD45RA+ naive subset and a CD45RA-negative memory subset. The entry originates in a study of shared clonotypes between healthy human individuals. Trimming took off 2 bases at V and 2 bases at J, with 13 bases between the two ends. The CDR3 contains 16 residues. Germline V lookup: CDR1 SGHTA, CDR2 FQGTGA. Study results and limitations: Across subsets, estimated richness was generally greater for naive than for memory populations. Since donors were few, the genetic and exposure-history diversity represented was limited.

Deep level was the assay's run setting. Generated by immunoSEQ multiplex PCR, the TCRdb table keeps only in-frame clones and is missing some. The sample shows 1.4 million or so clones, approximately 98.5% of them seen only once. Sample: naive CD4+ T cells sorted from blood. Stated subset: CD45RA+ positively selected. The receptor was isolated from a man aged 25 to 45 in good health. The chain has TRBV7-3 and TRBJ2-1, with D possibly matching TRBD2 (6 bases). The CDR3 DNA reads TGTGCCAGCAGCTTAGAAGGTAGCGGAACCTACAATGAGCAGTTCTTC. The encoded protein is CASSLEGSGTYNEQFF.